This entry lists 3 T cell receptor beta chains sequenced from one sample in a study of blood T cell repertoires in COVID-19. TCRdb's table, derived via immunoSEQ multiplex PCR, lists solely in-frame clones and lacks some. The table includes 150,000 to 200,000 clones, approximately 91% detected once. Sequencing was carried out using peripheral blood. These TCRs come from a man aged 45-60 years with acute or convalescent COVID-19.

The gene calls are TRBV11-2 and TRBJ2-7; possibly TRBD2 for D (6 bases). Deletions cut 5 bases from V and 4 bases from J, with 21 bases between. This CDR3 region has 16 residues. Germline lookup yields CDR1 SGHAT and CDR2 FQNNGV. The CDR3 protein is CASSRARAGNIYEQYF. Written as DNA, the CDR3 is TGTGCCAGCAGCCGAGCTCGGGCGGGAAATATTTACGAGCAGTACTTC.

The V gene is TRBV11-1, the J gene TRBJ1-1; 9 positions match TRBD1. Trimming took 5 bases from V and 11 from J; bases not matched to a gene: 6. Germline-derived CDR1 and CDR2 are SGHAT and FQDESV (reference sequence). This CDR3 has 12 residues. The CDR3 region is CASSLRDREAFF. Written as DNA, the CDR3 is TGTGCCAGCAGCCTCCGGGACAGGGAGGCTTTCTTT.

This chain connects TRBV4-1 to TRBJ2-5, with 9 nucleotides matching TRBD2. Germline lookup yields CDR1 MGHRA and CDR2 YSYEKL. The V gene end was trimmed by 1 base and the J gene end by 5 bases; junction bases not matched to a gene: 2. The CDR3 is made up of 14 amino acids. CDR3 bases: TGCGCCAGCAGCCAAGGGCTAGCGGGGGAGACCCAGTACTTC. Translating it yields CASSQGLAGETQYF.